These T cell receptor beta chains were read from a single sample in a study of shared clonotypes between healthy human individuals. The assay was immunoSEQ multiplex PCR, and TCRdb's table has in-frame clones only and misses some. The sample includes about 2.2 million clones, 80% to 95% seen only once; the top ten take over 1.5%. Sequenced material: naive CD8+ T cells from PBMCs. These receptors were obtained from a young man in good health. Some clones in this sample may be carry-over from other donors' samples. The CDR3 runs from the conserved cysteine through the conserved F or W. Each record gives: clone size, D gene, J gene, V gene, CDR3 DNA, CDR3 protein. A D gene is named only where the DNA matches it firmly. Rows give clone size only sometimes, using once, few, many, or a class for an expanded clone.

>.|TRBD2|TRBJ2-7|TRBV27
TGTGCCAGCAACTCCCGGACGGGGGGCTACGAGCAGTACTTC
CASNSRTGGYEQYF
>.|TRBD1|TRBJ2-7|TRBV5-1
TGCGCCAGCAGCCCCGACAGGGGGCACTACGAGCAGTACTTC
CASSPDRGHYEQYF
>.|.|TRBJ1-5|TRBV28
TGTGCCAACGGTGTGACAGGACGCAATCAGCCCCAGCATTTT
CANGVTGRNQPQHF
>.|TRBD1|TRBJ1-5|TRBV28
TGTGCCAGCAACCCGTCCCGGGACAGGGAATGGGGGAATCAGCCCCAGCATTTT
CASNPSRDREWGNQPQHF
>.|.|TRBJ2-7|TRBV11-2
TGTGCCAGCAGCGTAGCTCGGGTGCAGCGCGAGCAGTACTTC
CASSVARVQREQYF
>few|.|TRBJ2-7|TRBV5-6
TGTGCCAGCAGCTTGGGTTACGAGCAGTACTTC
CASSLGYEQYF
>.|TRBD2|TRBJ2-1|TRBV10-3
TGTGCCATCAGCTTCGGGACTAGCGGGAGGTTTGGTAATGAGCAGTTCTTC
CAISFGTSGRFGNEQFF
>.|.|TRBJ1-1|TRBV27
TGTGCCAGCAGTTCTAGGGGCACTGAAGCTTTCTTT
CASSSRGTEAFF
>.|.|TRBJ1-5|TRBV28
TGTGCCGCAGAGAAAGGTCGATATAGCAATCAGCCCCAGCATTTT
CAAEKGRYSNQPQHF
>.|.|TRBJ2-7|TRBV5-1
TGCGCCAGCAGCCTTGGGGTAGCGTTGTCCTACGAGCAGTACTTC
CASSLGVALSYEQYF
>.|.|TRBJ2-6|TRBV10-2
TGCGCCAGCAGTGAGTTATTTCCCTCTGGGGCCAACGTCCTGACTTTC
CASSELFPSGANVLTF
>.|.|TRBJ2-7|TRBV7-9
TGTGCCAGCAGCCACGGCAGGGGCTACGAGCAGTACTTC
CASSHGRGYEQYF
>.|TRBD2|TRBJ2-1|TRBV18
TGTGCCAGCTCGCCTGGACTAGCGCGCCTCAATGAGCAGTTCTTC
CASSPGLARLNEQFF
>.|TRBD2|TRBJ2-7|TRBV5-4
TGTGCCAGCAGCTTGTTTCCTAGCGGGACCTACGAGCAGTACTTC
CASSLFPSGTYEQYF
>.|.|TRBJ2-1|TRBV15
TGTGCCACCAGCGATGACAGAAACTACAATGAGCAGTTCTTC
CATSDDRNYNEQFF
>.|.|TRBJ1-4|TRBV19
TGTGCCAGTAGTATCAAACCAGGGACGGCGGTAATGGCTAATGAAAAACTGTTTTTT
CASSIKPGTAVMANEKLFF
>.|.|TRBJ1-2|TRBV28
TGTGCCAGCAGTTTTGGACAGATCGAGGGCTACACCTTC
CASSFGQIEGYTF
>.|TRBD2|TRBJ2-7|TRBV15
TGTGCCACCAGCACCAACCGGGGACTAGACCCCTACGAGCAGTACTTC
CATSTNRGLDPYEQYF
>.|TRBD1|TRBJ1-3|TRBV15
TGTGCCACCAGCAAGTCCAGGGGGCGCTCTGGAAACACCATATATTTT
CATSKSRGRSGNTIYF
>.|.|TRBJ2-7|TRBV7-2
TGTGCCAGCAGCCAAGACGAGTACGAGCAGTACTTC
CASSQDEYEQYF
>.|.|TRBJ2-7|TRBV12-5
TGTGCTAGTGCCACCCCCCGGGGGTCTCAAAACGAGCAGTACTTC
CASATPRGSQNEQYF
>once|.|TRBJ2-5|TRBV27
TGTGCCAGCAGTTTATGGCGGGGAGAGACCCAGTACTTC
CASSLWRGETQYF
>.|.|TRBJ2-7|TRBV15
TGTGCCACCAGCAGCCCGGGACAAACCTACGAGCAGTACTTC
CATSSPGQTYEQYF
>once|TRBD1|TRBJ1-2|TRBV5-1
TGTGCCAGCAGCCACGAGGGGGCGGTTCACTTC
CASSHEGAVHF
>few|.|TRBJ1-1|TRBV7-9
TGTGCCAGCAGGGAAAGCACTGAAGCTTTCTTT
CASRESTEAFF
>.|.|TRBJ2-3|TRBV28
TGTGCCAGCAGTTTAGGACTCGGCGGCGCAGATACGCAGTATTTT
CASSLGLGGADTQYF